The 27 T cell receptor beta chains reported below all come from one sample, sequenced in a study of T cells after yellow fever vaccination. In TCRdb, the 5' RACE reads were re-called with MiXCR into one record per CDR3 protein. The sample contains hundreds of thousands of distinct CDR3 sequences, roughly 12% of which appear only once. Specimen: PBMCs, collected on the day of the yellow fever booster vaccination. Receptor source: a man younger than 45 who received the YFV17D yellow fever vaccine.

CDR3 protein: CASSPFEPGLGRNIQYF. The CDR3, as DNA: TGTGCCAGCTCACCTTTCGAACCGGGACTAGGCCGAAACATTCAGTACTTC. The chain links TRBV18 to TRBJ2-4; 8 bases align to TRBD2. The CDR3 has 17 residues. CDR1 and CDR2 from the germline V gene are KGHSH and LQKENI. J was trimmed by 6 bases and V by 3 bases; bases with no gene match: 13.

This clonotype was observed a handful of times. The rearrangement links TRBV15 to TRBJ2-7; 8 bases match TRBD1. This CDR3 is built from 14 residues. After removal of 1 base from V and 6 bases from J, the junction contained 5 bases not matched to a gene. The germline CDR1 and CDR2 sequences are LNHNV and YYDKDF (reference sequence). The CDR3 here is CATSRAQGAGEQYF. The CDR3 DNA sequence: TGTGCCACCAGCAGAGCTCAGGGGGCCGGCGAGCAGTACTTC.

A few counts support this clonotype. The chain recombines TRBV20-1 with TRBJ1-5, with 7 bases matching TRBD1. Unmatched junction bases numbered 1, after V lost 2 bases and J lost 6 bases. This CDR3 region has 12 residues. Germline CDR1 DFQATT, CDR2 SNEGSKA (reference sequence). The CDR3 DNA sequence: TGCAGTGCTAGACGACAGGGTCAGCCCCAGCATTTT. It is translated as CSARRQGQPQHF.

The genes are TRBV24-1 and TRBJ2-1; 9 nucleotides align to TRBD2. The CDR3 length is 17 residues. V was clipped by 3 bases and J by 5 bases; unmatched bases: 10. Germline V CDR1 and CDR2: KGHDR, SFDVKD. The CDR3 DNA is TGTGCCACCAGTGATCAGTTTGGCGGGAGGGCCGACAATGAGCAGTTCTTC. This codes for CATSDQFGGRADNEQFF.

As regards this clonotype: At one end the junction does not follow the germline gene, possibly because of a read error. The V and J genes are TRBV7-7 and TRBJ2-1; D gene unclear. The CDR3 contains 13 residues. The germline V gene encodes CDR1 SSHAT and CDR2 FNYEAQ (reference sequence). The CDR3 reads CASSFDWAGEQFF. CDR3 nucleotides: TGTGCTAGCAGCTTCGACTGGGCTGGTGAGCAGTTCTTC.

This clonotype was seen a handful of times. V gene TRBV5-1 combines with J gene TRBJ1-5; a weak D match, TRBD1 (6 bases). The germline V gene has CDR1 SGHRS and CDR2 YFSETQ. This CDR3 contains 15 residues. V lost 4 bases and J lost 6, with 17 bases in between. The CDR3 bases are TGCGCCAGCAGCATGGGAGGGGGGGCCGGTCAGCCCCAGCATTTT. Amino acid sequence: CASSMGGGAGQPQHF.

The V gene is TRBV4-1, the J gene TRBJ2-6, with D perhaps matching TRBD2 (6 bases). Germline V lookup: CDR1 MGHRA, CDR2 YSYEKL. V was trimmed by 3 bases and J by 0 bases, leaving 15 bases between them. CDR3 length equals 18 residues. For the CDR3, the DNA is TGCGCCAGCAGCCAGCTGCAGGGAGGCCTCTCTGGGGCCAACGTCCTGACTTTC. Its protein product is CASSQLQGGLSGANVLTF.

This clonotype was recorded a few times. This rearrangement joins TRBV4-3 to TRBJ1-2, with D hard to call. V shed 0 bases and J shed 0 bases, with 8 bases lying between them. This CDR3 has 15 amino acids. Per the germline V gene, CDR1 is LGHNA and CDR2 is YSLEER. CDR3 sequence reads: CASSQDPKSNYGYTF. The CDR3 DNA reads as TGCGCCAGCAGCCAAGACCCGAAATCTAACTATGGCTACACCTTC.

The gene calls are TRBV11-1 and TRBJ2-7, with 7 bases matching TRBD2. From germline, CDR1 is SGHAT and CDR2 FQDESV (reference sequence). The J segment lost 0 bases and the V segment lost 4 bases, leaving 18 bases of the junction unmatched. This CDR3 is 19 amino acids long. In DNA, the CDR3 is TGTGCCAGCAGCTCATCCACGGGACTACCGACCCGGGGCTCCTACGAGCAGTACTTC. This gives the protein CASSSSTGLPTRGSYEQYF.

This rearrangement joins TRBV7-8 to TRBJ2-7, with 11 bases that match TRBD2. J lost 7 bases, V lost 4 bases, and 6 bases had no gene match. Germline lookup yields CDR1 SGHVS and CDR2 FQNEAQ. The CDR3 is 14 residues long. The CDR3 DNA is TGTGCCAGCAGCTATACTAGCGGGAGTGCAGAGCAGTACTTC. Protein sequence: CASSYTSGSAEQYF. The variable domain in full, completed from reference TRBV7-8 and TRBJ2-7, reads GAGVSQSPRYKVAKRGQDVALRCDPISGHVSLFWYQQALGQGPEFLTYFQNEAQLDKSGLPSDRFFAERPEGSVSTLKIQRTQQEDSAVYLCASSYTSGSAEQYFGPGTRLTVT.

This chain connects TRBV7-8 to TRBJ2-1; D is undetermined. The germline V gene has CDR1 SGHVS and CDR2 FQNEAQ. The CDR3 is 16 amino acids. V dropped 0 bases and J dropped 0 bases, with 9 bases sitting between them. The CDR3 region is CASSLALAASYNEQFF. CDR3 DNA: TGTGCCAGCAGCTTAGCTCTGGCGGCCTCCTACAATGAGCAGTTCTTC.

The rearrangement joins TRBV5-1 to TRBJ2-7; no reliable D call. Germline lookup yields CDR1 SGHRS and CDR2 YFSETQ. The CDR3 totals 14 residues. Trimming removed 0 bases from V and 5 bases from J, with 12 bases in between. CDR3 coding DNA: TGCGCCAGCAGCTTGGTCGGCTATAGGGACGAGCAGTACTTC. Protein: CASSLVGYRDEQYF.

This chain links TRBV7-9 with TRBJ2-1, with 9 bases fitting TRBD2. Germline V gene lookup returns CDR1 SEHNR and CDR2 FQNEAQ (reference sequence). Trimming at V came to 11 bases and at J to 4 bases, leaving 9 bases not matched to a gene. The CDR3 runs to 14 residues. CDR3 sequence reads: CASPQAGGYNEQFF. The DNA for the CDR3 is TGTGCCTCCCCCCAAGCGGGAGGTTACAATGAGCAGTTCTTC.

This clonotype was counted between two and nine times. The rearrangement uses TRBV5-1 and TRBJ2-2, with D possibly TRBD2 on 6 matching bases. This CDR3 comprises 14 residues. Germline CDR1 is SGHRS and CDR2 is YFSETQ. Trimming removed 4 bases at V and 3 bases at J, with 10 bases between. CDR3: CASSAGLDTGELFF. CDR3 nucleotides: TGCGCCAGCAGCGCGGGACTTGACACCGGGGAGCTGTTTTTT.

In its sample, this clonotype was seen a few times. As DNA, the CDR3 is TGTGCCAGCAGCTTACAGGCAGGGGGGCTTGGCGAGACCCAGTACTTC. It yields the protein CASSLQAGGLGETQYF. The chain uses TRBV7-3 and TRBJ2-5, with D possibly TRBD1 on 7 matching bases. CDR1 is SGHTA, CDR2 FQGTGA, per germline. The CDR3 has 16 amino acids. V lost 2 bases, J lost 5 bases, and 18 bases lay in between.

About this clonotype itself: An end of the junction does not agree with germline; a read error may underlie this. V usage is TRBV20-1 and J usage is TRBJ2-2; possible D gene TRBD2, 6 bases. The CDR3 totals 16 residues. Germline V gene lookup returns CDR1 DFQATT and CDR2 SNEGSKA (reference sequence). The CDR3 DNA sequence: TGCTGTGCTAGAGATATCGGGGGACGACGCACCGGGGAGCTGTTTTTT. As protein: CCARDIGGRRTGELFF.

The chain uses TRBV11-2 and TRBJ2-1; 11 positions agree with TRBD2. J lost 13 bases, V lost 3 bases, and 8 bases had no gene match. Germline V CDR1 and CDR2: SGHAT, FQNNGV. This CDR3 has 14 amino acids. DNA of the CDR3: TGTGCCAGCAGCTTTAGCGGGAGGGCCTTTAACCAGTTCTTC. Translating it yields CASSFSGRAFNQFF.

The chain has TRBV5-1 and TRBJ2-1; 16 bases line up with TRBD2. The CDR3 contains 13 residues. CDR1 and CDR2 (germline): SGHRS, YFSETQ. The V gene end was trimmed by 7 bases and the J gene end by 14 bases; junction bases not matched to a gene: 6. CDR3 DNA sequence: TGCGCCAGCGAAGGGACTAGCGGGAGGGAAAAGTTCTTC. Its protein product is CASEGTSGREKFF.

The chain has TRBV4-3 and TRBJ2-1; 11 positions agree with TRBD2. Trimming cost V 0 bases and J 6 bases; bases outside gene matches: 7. Germline-derived CDR1 and CDR2 are LGHNA and YSLEER. The CDR3 has 17 residues. CDR3 amino acids: CASSQDGRLAGINEQFF. DNA for the CDR3: TGCGCCAGCAGCCAAGACGGGAGACTAGCGGGGATCAATGAGCAGTTCTTC.

The CDR3 protein is CSASWEGDEQFF. CDR3 sequence (DNA): TGCAGTGCTAGCTGGGAAGGTGATGAGCAGTTCTTC. The gene calls are TRBV20-1 and TRBJ2-1; D uncertain. The CDR3 is made up of 12 amino acids. The V and J ends lost 3 bases and 8 bases respectively, with 11 bases between them. CDR1 is DFQATT, CDR2 SNEGSKA, per germline (reference sequence).

On this clonotype: The junction does not match germline at one end; this may be a read error. The chain has TRBV5-4 and TRBJ2-1, with 8 bases aligning to TRBD2. The CDR3 spans 15 residues. Germline assignment: CDR1 SGHNT and CDR2 YYREEE (reference sequence). The CDR3 spells CASSRQAGGYNEQFF. The CDR3 DNA sequence: TGTGCCAGCAGCCGACAGGCGGGGGGCTACAATGAGCAGTTTTTC.

This clonotype occurred a few times. J is TRBJ2-4 and V is TRBV19; 7 positions match TRBD1. Germline V gene data show CDR1 as LNHDA and CDR2 as SQIVND (reference sequence). This CDR3 region has 15 residues. J was trimmed by 0 bases and V by 7 bases; bases with no gene match: 6. The CDR3 reads CASNDRVAAKNIQYF. CDR3 nucleotides: TGTGCCAGTAATGACAGGGTTGCAGCCAAAAACATTCAGTACTTC.

This clonotype turned up a few times. The genes are TRBV4-1 and TRBJ2-1; TRBD2 matches 8 bases. The CDR3 sequence is 12 residues long. J gave up 9 bases and V 7 bases, and 5 bases lay outside the gene matches. Germline CDR1 MGHRA, CDR2 YSYEKL. CDR3 amino acids: CASTAGGGEQFF. The DNA for the CDR3 is TGCGCCAGCACCGCGGGAGGAGGTGAGCAGTTCTTC.

V gene TRBV5-1 combines with J gene TRBJ2-1; a weak D match, TRBD1 (6 bases). Trimming removed 0 bases from V and 8 bases from J, with 12 bases in between. This CDR3 is built from 14 residues. Germline V lookup: CDR1 SGHRS, CDR2 YFSETQ. CDR3 in amino acids: CASSLVGGADEQFF. The CDR3 bases are TGCGCCAGCAGCTTGGTAGGGGGAGCGGATGAGCAGTTCTTC.

V is TRBV29-1 and J is TRBJ2-5; D is possibly TRBD1 or TRBD2 (7 bases each). The length of the CDR3 is 14 residues. Germline CDR1 and CDR2: SQVTM and ANQGSEA. The V gene lost 5 bases and the J gene lost 1 base, with 14 bases spanning the gap. CDR3 nucleotides: TGCAGCGTTTCAGGGGGAGGGGTCCAAGAGACCCAGTACTTC. This encodes CSVSGGGVQETQYF. Full variable domain (outside the CDR3, taken from reference TRBV29-1 and TRBJ2-5): SAVISQKPSRDICQRGTSLTIQCQVDSQVTMMFWYRQQPGQSLTLIATANQGSEATYESGFVIDKFPISRPNLTFSTLTVSNMSPEDSSIYLCSVSGGGVQETQYFGPGTRLLVL.

This rearrangement joins TRBV5-4 to TRBJ1-1; TRBD1 aligns across 8 bases. The J segment lost 6 bases and the V segment lost 0 bases, leaving 10 bases of the junction unmatched. The CDR3 is 16 residues long. CDR1 SGHNT and CDR2 YYREEE come from the germline V gene (reference sequence). As DNA, the CDR3 is TGTGCCAGCAGCTTGGGGACTGACAGGGGAAACCCTGAAGCTTTCTTT. Encoded protein: CASSLGTDRGNPEAFF.

The V call is TRBV3-1, the J call TRBJ2-7; perhaps TRBD2 as D (6 bases). This CDR3 is 14 amino acids long. The V and J ends lost 3 bases and 1 base respectively, with 10 bases between them. Germline V CDR1 and CDR2: LGHDT, YNNKEL (reference sequence). Here the CDR3 reads CASSQGRGSYEQYF. The DNA of the CDR3 is TGTGCCAGCAGCCAGGGACGGGGGTCCTACGAGCAGTACTTC.